This TCR beta chain was recorded in a study of blood T cell repertoires in COVID-19 (dated by TCRdb to the early 2020s). Some background on the complete study: Samples covering the acute and convalescent phases of COVID-19 were provided by collaborators in the United States, Italy and Spain. The dataset comprised deeply sampled blood TCRbeta repertoires from subjects exposed to, actively infected with, or recovered from COVID-19. The prospective study material was composed of cDNA or gDNA derived from T cells, B-cell-depleted T cells, or PBMCs. The samples were drawn from two sources: the first 160 participants of the ongoing ImmuneRACE study, and approximately 1,300 subjects contributed by 6 global collaborators. Where available, HLA class I and class II types were taken from metadata supplied by the sample provider and were not determined by assay-based typing. The sample metadata nearly always contained a de-identified subject ID, COVID-19 status, age in years and sex. The repertoires were released in a freely available public database meant as a resource for research on the immune response to SARS-CoV-2. Broader findings and caveats from the paper: The amount of clinical and demographic metadata varied by source and participant and was provided uncurated.

Whole blood was collected in K2EDTA tubes by collaborating institutions according to the institutions' own protocols. Collaborator samples were shipped for TCRbeta analysis as frozen whole blood, isolated PBMCs, or DNA extracted from either sample type. The immunoSEQ Assay, a bias-controlled multiplex PCR, was used to amplify TCRbeta CDR3 regions from genomic DNA. The study's processing was this. The number of nucleated cells in each sample was estimated by amplification of reference gene primers within the assay. Sequence reads were collapsed and filtered to measure the absolute abundance of every unique TCRbeta CDR3 rearrangement. For each sample, productive Simpson clonality was calculated as the square root of Simpson's diversity index over productive rearrangements. TCRdb re-hosts the immuneACCESS table, in-frame sequences only. Its copies lack some clones; in the studies checked, an unresolved V gene accounts for under half of them, and the cause for the rest is not known. Clone size and V and J calls were adopted from that table, with D and trimming inferred from the DNA. This sample comprises about 160,000 clones, 60% to 85% of them detected only once. The ten largest clones take up roughly 7.5% of the sample.

The CDR3 numbers 15 residues from cysteine through phenylalanine. Here the CDR3 DNA is all that survives: 45 bases in frame from base 1. The germline V gene (reference sequence) gives CDR1 as SGHNT and CDR2 as YYREEE. The V end loses 0 bases and the J end loses 2 bases, and a stretch of 11 bases separates them. A note on this clone: The clone's antigen remains unknown. Base qualities are not recorded, but no much larger clone differs from it by a single base.

This receptor was identified in a man in his sixties with acute or convalescent COVID-19. The V gene is TRBV5-4 and the J gene is TRBJ1-2, with no reliable assignment of the D segment. The sequenced sample was peripheral blood. CDR3 region: CASSLVGRFNYGYTF. The sequenced DNA is TGTGCCAGCAGCTTGGTTGGCAGGTTCAACTATGGCTACACCTTC.